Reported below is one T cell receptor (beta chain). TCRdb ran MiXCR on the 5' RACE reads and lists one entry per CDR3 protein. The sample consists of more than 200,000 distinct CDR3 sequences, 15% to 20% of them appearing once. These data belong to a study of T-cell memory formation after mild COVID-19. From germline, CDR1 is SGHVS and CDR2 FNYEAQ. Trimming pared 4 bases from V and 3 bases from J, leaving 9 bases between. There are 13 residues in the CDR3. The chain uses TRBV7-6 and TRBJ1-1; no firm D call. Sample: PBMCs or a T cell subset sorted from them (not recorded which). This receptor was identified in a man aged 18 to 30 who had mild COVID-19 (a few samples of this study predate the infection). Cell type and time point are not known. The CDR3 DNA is TGTGCCAGCAGCTCCCATCTGGACACTGAAGCTTTCTTT. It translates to CASSSHLDTEAFF. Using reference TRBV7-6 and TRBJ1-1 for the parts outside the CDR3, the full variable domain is GAGVSQSPRYKVTKRGQDVALRCDPISGHVSLYWYRQALGQGPEFLTYFNYEAQQDKSGLPNDRFSAERPEGSISTLTIQRTEQRDSAMYRCASSSHLDTEAFFGQGTRLTVV.